These T cell receptor beta chains were read from a single sample in a study of technical replicates of blood from a handful of donors. Sequenced by immunoSEQ multiplex PCR; TCRdb stores in-frame clones only, minus some. The sample carries around 62,000 clones, nearly 98% recorded once. Sample: T cells isolated from PBMCs. The receptor set was obtained from a human donor in good health. CDR3s include the opening cysteine and the closing phenylalanine or tryptophan. D genes are given only for firm matches. Only part of the rows carry a size: once, few, many, or a class if the clone is expanded.

v_gene	j_gene	d_gene	abundance	CDR3nt	CDR3aa
TRBV18	TRBJ1-2	TRBD1	-	TGTGCCAGCTCACCACGACAGGGGGACTATGGCTACACCTTC	CASSPRQGDYGYTF
TRBV14	TRBJ2-1	-	-	TGTGCCAGCAGCCAAGCCATGGGGGGTTACAATGAGCAGTTCTTC	CASSQAMGGYNEQFF
TRBV28	TRBJ2-7	TRBD2	-	TGTGCCAGCAGACCGACGGCGGGAGTATTCTCCGAGCAGTACTTC	CASRPTAGVFSEQYF
TRBV2	TRBJ2-7	TRBD2	-	TGTGCCAGGGATATAGCGGGAGAAGGTAACGAGCAGTACTTC	CARDIAGEGNEQYF
TRBV27	TRBJ1-1	-	-	TGTGCCAGCAGTTTCCCTGACAGGGAAGCTTTCTTT	CASSFPDREAFF
TRBV30	TRBJ1-1	-	-	TGTGCCTGGAGTCGGAACACTGAAGCTTTCTTT	CAWSRNTEAFF
TRBV11-1	TRBJ2-1	-	once	TGTGCCAGCAGCTTGGGGCAGGGCGCTTTCGGTGAGCAGTTCTTC	CASSLGQGAFGEQFF
TRBV18	TRBJ1-2	-	-	TGTGCCAGCTCACCACCTTTAGGTGAGGGCTATGGCTACACCTTC	CASSPPLGEGYGYTF
TRBV2	TRBJ2-7	-	-	TGTGCCAGCCTTAACAGGGAACTCCACGAGCAGTACTTC	CASLNRELHEQYF
TRBV28	TRBJ2-7	-	-	TGTGCCTCCCGGGGGCTAGCGGCGGTGTGGGAGCAGTACTTC	CASRGLAAVWEQYF
TRBV11-2	TRBJ2-3	-	-	TGTGCCAGCAGCTTAACGTGGGAGGTCACAGATACGCAGTATTTT	CASSLTWEVTDTQYF
TRBV19	TRBJ2-3	-	-	TGTGCCAGTACTCGAATGGGAGACGCAGATACGCAGTATTTT	CASTRMGDADTQYF
TRBV29-1	TRBJ1-2	-	-	TGCAGCGTTGCCCGAGGGTCAGGGGCGTCCTATGGCTACACCTTC	CSVARGSGASYGYTF
TRBV12-1	TRBJ2-1	-	-	TGTGCCAGCAGCTTTTCTGGGACTAGCGAGAAGCAGTTCTTC	CASSFSGTSEKQFF
TRBV4-1	TRBJ2-1	-	once	TGCGCCAGCAGCCAAGAGACGAACGGGTATGAGCAGTTCTTC	CASSQETNGYEQFF
TRBV5-6	TRBJ2-7	-	-	TGTGCCAGCAGCTGGGGGGACAGCCCCTACGAGCAGTACTTC	CASSWGDSPYEQYF
TRBV10-3	TRBJ1-4	-	-	TGTGCCATCAGTGCGGGGGATGAAAAACTGTTTTTT	CAISAGDEKLFF
TRBV28	TRBJ2-7	-	-	TGTGCCAGCAGTTTAGCGGGCCGATACTACGAGCAGTACTTC	CASSLAGRYYEQYF
TRBV4-2	TRBJ1-4	-	-	TGTGCCAGCAGCCCCCAGACAGAAGGCCCTGAAAAACTGTTTTTT	CASSPQTEGPEKLFF
TRBV14	TRBJ2-7	TRBD2	-	TGTGCCAGCAGCCAAGCTTCGGGAGGGACCTACGAGCAGTACTTC	CASSQASGGTYEQYF
TRBV5-4	TRBJ2-5	TRBD1	-	TGTGCCAGCAGCTTGGAAGGGGGCGCCTGGGAGACCCAGTACTTC	CASSLEGGAWETQYF
TRBV19	TRBJ1-4	-	-	TGTGCCAGTAGCAACCCGAAAGTGCGAGAAAAACTGTTTTTT	CASSNPKVREKLFF
TRBV6-1	TRBJ1-1	-	-	TGTGCCAGCAGTCTTTGGGGGCTAAGAGCTTTCTTT	CASSLWGLRAFF